The 23 T cell receptor beta chains below come from one sample, sequenced in a study of T cell responses to AZD1222 COVID-19 vaccine. Profiled with immunoSEQ multiplex PCR; TCRdb holds only in-frame clones, not every one. The sample gives about 130,000 clones, around 90% of which show up once; roughly 1.4% is in the top ten. Sequenced material: peripheral blood, taken on day 0 of AZD1222 vaccination. These receptors all stem from an adult in good health.

The chain is built from TRBV19 and TRBJ1-2, with D perhaps matching TRBD1 (5 bases). Germline loops: CDR1 LNHDA, CDR2 SQIVND (reference sequence). The CDR3 extends over 14 amino acids. The V gene lost 3 bases and the J gene lost 4 bases, with 12 bases spanning the gap. CDR3 bases: TGTGCCAGTAGTATCCACAGGACCGGCTATGGCTACACCTTC. Translated, it gives CASSIHRTGYGYTF. Based on the CDR3 plus reference TRBV19 and TRBJ1-2, the full variable domain is DGGITQSPKYLFRKEGQNVTLSCEQNLNHDAMYWYRQDPGQGLRLIYYSQIVNDFQKGDIAEGYSVSREKKESFPLTVTSAQKNPTAFYLCASSIHRTGYGYTFGSGTRLTVV.

J is TRBJ2-7 and V is TRBV11-2; D might be TRBD1 (5 bases). The CDR3 consists of 14 residues. V was clipped by 1 base and J by 5 bases, with 12 bases between them. Per germline, CDR1 SGHAT and CDR2 FQNNGV. Here the CDR3 reads CASSLAAGIHEQYF. CDR3 sequence (DNA): TGTGCCAGCAGCTTAGCTGCAGGGATCCACGAGCAGTACTTC. The complete variable domain, with remaining parts taken from reference TRBV11-2 and TRBJ2-7, reads EAGVAQSPRYKIIEKRQSVAFWCNPISGHATLYWYQQILGQGPKLLIQFQNNGVVDDSQLPKDRFSAERLKGVDSTLKIQPAKLEDSAVYLCASSLAAGIHEQYFGPGTRLTVT.

This chain joins TRBV6-5 and TRBJ2-7; possibly TRBD2 for D (5 bases). V was pared by 2 bases and J by 3 bases, with 17 bases between. This CDR3 comprises 16 residues. The germline V gene has CDR1 MNHEY and CDR2 SVGAGI. In DNA, the CDR3 is TGTGCCAGCAGTTACCCCTTCGAGACTAACCACTACGAGCAGTACTTC. This gives the protein CASSYPFETNHYEQYF.

This clone was picked up many times. The V and J genes are TRBV6-1 and TRBJ1-5; D is undetermined. Germline V gene sequence: CDR1 MNHNS, CDR2 SASEGT. Trimming took 3 bases from V and 6 from J, leaving 3 bases between them. This CDR3 contains 11 residues. Here the CDR3 reads CASSEGQPQHF. CDR3 nucleotides: TGTGCCAGCAGTGAGGGTCAGCCCCAGCATTTT.

CDR3 loop: CASSRTSGGYTGELFF. As DNA, the CDR3 is TGTGCCAGCAGTCGGACTAGCGGGGGTTACACCGGGGAGCTGTTTTTT. The chain is built from TRBV7-2 and TRBJ2-2; 13 nucleotides align to TRBD2. V lost 6 bases and J lost 3; bases outside the gene matches: 4. Germline CDR1 SGHTA, CDR2 FQGNSA. The CDR3 has 16 residues.

The chain links TRBV7-9 to TRBJ2-7; the match to TRBD1 covers 10 bases. The CDR3 totals 13 residues. The V segment lost 4 bases and the J segment 6 bases; nucleotides outside the gene matches: 3. The germline CDR1 and CDR2 sequences are SEHNR and FQNEAQ (reference sequence). The CDR3, as DNA: TGTGCCAGCAGCTCGAGGACAGGGGGCGAGCAGTACTTC. It translates to CASSSRTGGEQYF. The complete variable domain, with remaining parts taken from reference TRBV7-9 and TRBJ2-7, reads DTGVSQNPRHKITKRGQNVTFRCDPISEHNRLYWYRQTLGQGPEFLTYFQNEAQLEKSRLLSDRFSAERPKGSFSTLEIQRTEQGDSAMYLCASSSRTGGEQYFGPGTRLTVT.

The genes are TRBV3-1 (or the pseudogene TRBV3-2) and TRBJ2-7; D perhaps matches TRBD2 (7 bases). This CDR3 comprises 15 residues. Germline CDR1 is LGHDT and CDR2 is YNNKEL (reference sequence). V shed 4 bases and J shed 2 bases, with 15 bases lying between them. CDR3 region: CASSPPGGRAYEQYF. The CDR3 DNA reads as TGTGCCAGCAGCCCCCCCGGGGGGCGGGCCTACGAGCAGTACTTC.

DNA of the CDR3: TGCGCCAGCAGCCCTCTTTTCAGGGGGCAGGGCACTGAAGCTTTCTTT. Protein product: CASSPLFRGQGTEAFF. The rearrangement joins TRBV4-1 to TRBJ1-1; TRBD1 matches at 8 bases. The CDR3 extends over 16 amino acids. Germline trimming cut 4 bases from V and 4 bases from J; bases unmatched to any gene: 11. From germline, CDR1 is MGHRA and CDR2 YSYEKL.

This sequence joins TRBV6-4 and TRBJ1-1; no definite D call. The V end was cut by 0 bases, the J end by 2 bases, with 10 bases between. Per germline, CDR1 MRHNA and CDR2 SNTAGT. This CDR3 has 15 amino acids. The CDR3, as DNA: TGTGCCAGCAGTGACTCGGCCGAGCTTAACACTGAAGCTTTCTTT. This sequence encodes CASSDSAELNTEAFF.

The chain uses TRBV3-1 (or the pseudogene TRBV3-2) and TRBJ2-7; unclear D gene. The CDR3 length is 13 residues. Looked up from germline, CDR1 is LGHDT and CDR2 is YNNKEL (reference sequence). The V and J ends lost 0 bases and 5 bases respectively, with 8 bases between them. CDR3: CASSQEGQNEQYF. The CDR3 DNA is TGTGCCAGCAGCCAAGAAGGGCAGAACGAGCAGTACTTC.

The chain has TRBV5-8 and TRBJ2-5; tentatively, D is TRBD1 (6 bases). V lost 0 bases to trimming and J lost 4 bases, with 10 bases between them. The CDR3 length is 14 residues. CDR1 SGHTS and CDR2 YDEGEE come from the germline V gene. Written as DNA, the CDR3 is TGTGCCAGCAGCTTGGTCAGGGGAGTAGAGACCCAGTACTTC. Translated: CASSLVRGVETQYF.

The chain employs TRBV7-8 and TRBJ2-1; 9 bases align to TRBD1. CDR3 length: 19 amino acids. V was clipped by 3 bases and J by 7 bases; unmatched bases: 19. CDR1 and CDR2 from the germline V gene are SGHVS and FQNEAQ. CDR3 amino acids: CASSFAGTGFGVGGNEQFF. The DNA of the CDR3 is TGTGCCAGCAGCTTCGCCGGGACAGGGTTTGGGGTTGGGGGTAATGAGCAGTTCTTC.

V usage is TRBV5-6 and J usage is TRBJ1-4; no reliable D call. Looked up from germline, CDR1 is SGHDT and CDR2 is YYEEEE. This CDR3 has 14 amino acids. Deletions cut 0 bases from V and 11 bases from J, with 14 bases between. Here the CDR3 DNA reads TGTGCCAGCAGCTTGGGGACTGCCGGGCATAAACTGTTTTTT. It yields the protein CASSLGTAGHKLFF.

This clone is a singleton in its sample. This rearrangement joins TRBV6-1 to TRBJ2-1; D might be TRBD2 (5 bases). V was shortened by 0 bases and J by 5 bases, with 14 bases between the two germline ends. Germline CDR1 reads MNHNS; CDR2 reads SASEGT. The CDR3 covers 16 residues. CDR3 sequence: CASSEAPGYGNNEQFF. The DNA of the CDR3 is TGTGCCAGCAGTGAAGCGCCAGGATACGGGAACAATGAGCAGTTCTTC.

This clone is a singleton in its sample. The chain employs TRBV7-2 and TRBJ1-3; 9 nucleotides line up with TRBD1. This CDR3 region has 16 residues. Germline V lookup: CDR1 SGHTA, CDR2 FQGNSA. V shed 3 bases, J shed 2 bases, and the junction held 5 bases outside the gene matches. CDR3 DNA sequence: TGTGCCAGCAGCTTCAACAGGGGGCAGGCTGGAAACACCATATATTTT. Translating gives CASSFNRGQAGNTIYF.

This chain uses TRBV5-4 with TRBJ2-5; no reliable D call. This CDR3 region has 13 residues. V was pared by 0 bases and J by 2 bases, with 5 bases between. Germline values: CDR1 SGHNT, CDR2 YYREEE (reference sequence). This chain's CDR3 is CASSLEAQETQYF. The CDR3 DNA follows: TGTGCCAGCAGCTTGGAAGCGCAAGAGACCCAGTACTTC.

CDR3 bases: TGTGCCACCAGTGATTTCGGCCGGGGGCAGAGCACAGATACGCAGTATTTT. Translated: CATSDFGRGQSTDTQYF. V gene TRBV24-1 combines with J gene TRBJ2-3, with D perhaps matching TRBD1 or TRBD2 (6 bases each). This CDR3 comprises 17 residues. V was shortened by 1 base and J by 0 bases, with 13 bases between the two germline ends. Germline CDR1 is KGHDR and CDR2 is SFDVKD.

This clone was detected only once. This chain's CDR3 is CASSSGDEKLFF. For the CDR3, the DNA is TGTGCCAGCAGCTCAGGGGATGAAAAACTGTTTTTT. V is TRBV13 and J is TRBJ1-4, with D tentatively TRBD1 (6 bases). V lost 4 bases, J lost 6 bases, and 6 bases lay in between. The length of the CDR3 is 12 residues. Germline CDR1 is PRHDT and CDR2 is FYEKMQ (reference sequence).

The rearrangement joins TRBV13 to TRBJ2-4, with D perhaps being TRBD1 or TRBD2 (5 bases each). CDR3 size: 12 residues. V lost 4 bases and J 6 bases, leaving 7 bases between the germline ends. CDR1 PRHDT and CDR2 FYEKMQ come from the germline V gene (reference sequence). CDR3 loop: CASSSGPNIQYF. The CDR3 DNA reads TGTGCCAGCAGCTCGGGACCAAACATTCAGTACTTC.

The V and J genes are TRBV7-9 and TRBJ2-3; 7 bases map to TRBD2. This CDR3 region has 15 residues. The V segment lost 0 bases and the J segment 6 bases; nucleotides outside the gene matches: 6. Germline loops: CDR1 SEHNR, CDR2 FQNEAQ (reference sequence). The CDR3 here is CASSLARGIVDTQYF. CDR3 in DNA: TGTGCCAGCAGCTTAGCGCGGGGGATCGTGGATACGCAGTATTTT.

V is TRBV28 and J is TRBJ1-2, with TRBD1 matching over 10 bases. V shed 5 bases and J 5 bases; nucleotides not matched to a gene: 11. CDR1 and CDR2 from the germline V gene are MDHEN and SYDVKM. This CDR3 is built from 16 residues. The CDR3 coding sequence is TGTGCCAGCAGTGCCTCCGGGACAGGGGTTATTTATGGCTACACCTTC. This codes for CASSASGTGVIYGYTF.

V is TRBV12-5 and J is TRBJ2-1, with TRBD2 identical over 7 bases. The CDR3 contains 17 residues. Trimming removed 1 base from V and 3 bases from J; junction bases left unmatched: 9. Germline-derived CDR1 and CDR2 are LGHNT and FRNRAP. The CDR3 region has the DNA TGTGCTAGTGGTTTGGCCTCGGTGCGGGAGTACTACAATGAGCAGTTCTTC. Residues: CASGLASVREYYNEQFF.

CDR3 region: CASSPTSGGTDTQYF. CDR3 DNA: TGTGCCAGCAGTCCCACTAGCGGGGGCACAGATACGCAGTATTTT. J is TRBJ2-3 and V is TRBV6-4, with 10 positions matching TRBD2. This CDR3 spans 15 amino acids. Trimming cost V 5 bases and J 1 base; bases outside gene matches: 3. Per the germline V gene, CDR1 is MRHNA and CDR2 is SNTAGT.